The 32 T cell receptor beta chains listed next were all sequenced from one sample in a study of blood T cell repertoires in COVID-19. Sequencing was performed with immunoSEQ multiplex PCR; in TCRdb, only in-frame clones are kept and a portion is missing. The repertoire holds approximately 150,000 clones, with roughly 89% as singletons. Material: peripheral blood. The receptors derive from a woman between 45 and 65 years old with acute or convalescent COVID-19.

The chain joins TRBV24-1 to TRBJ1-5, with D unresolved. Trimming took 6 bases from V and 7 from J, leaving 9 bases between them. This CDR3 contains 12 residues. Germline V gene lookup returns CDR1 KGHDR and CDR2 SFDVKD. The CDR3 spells CATSSGPQPQHF. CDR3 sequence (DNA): TGTGCCACCAGTTCAGGCCCGCAGCCCCAGCATTTT.

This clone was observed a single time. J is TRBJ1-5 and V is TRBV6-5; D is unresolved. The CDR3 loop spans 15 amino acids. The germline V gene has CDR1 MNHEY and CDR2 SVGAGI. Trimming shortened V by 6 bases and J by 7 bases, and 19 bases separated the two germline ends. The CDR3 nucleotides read TGTGCCAGCAGACCCCTCGGGGTTCCCAGCCAGCCCCAGCATTTT. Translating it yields CASRPLGVPSQPQHF.

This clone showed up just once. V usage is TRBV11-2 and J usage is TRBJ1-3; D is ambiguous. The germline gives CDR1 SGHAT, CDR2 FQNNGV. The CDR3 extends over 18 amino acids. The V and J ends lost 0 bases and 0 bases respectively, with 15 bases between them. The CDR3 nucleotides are TGTGCCAGCAGCTTAGAATTTAGGCAGGTGGCCTCTGGAAACACCATATATTTT. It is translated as CASSLEFRQVASGNTIYF.

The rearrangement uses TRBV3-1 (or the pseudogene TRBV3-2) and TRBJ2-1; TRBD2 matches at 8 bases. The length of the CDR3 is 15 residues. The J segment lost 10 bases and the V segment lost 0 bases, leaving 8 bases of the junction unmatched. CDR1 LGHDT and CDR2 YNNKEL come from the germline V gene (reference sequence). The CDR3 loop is CASSQERLAPLEQFF. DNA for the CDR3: TGTGCCAGCAGCCAAGAACGACTAGCGCCACTGGAGCAGTTCTTC.

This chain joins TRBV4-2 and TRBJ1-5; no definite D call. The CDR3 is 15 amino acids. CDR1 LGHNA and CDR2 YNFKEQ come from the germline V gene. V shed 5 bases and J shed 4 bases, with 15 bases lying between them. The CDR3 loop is CASSARDRGNQPQHF. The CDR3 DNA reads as TGTGCCAGCAGCGCCCGGGATAGAGGGAATCAGCCCCAGCATTTT.

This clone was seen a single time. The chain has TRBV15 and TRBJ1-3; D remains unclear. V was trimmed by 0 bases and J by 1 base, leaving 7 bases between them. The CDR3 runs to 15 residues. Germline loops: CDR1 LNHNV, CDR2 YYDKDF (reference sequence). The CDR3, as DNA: TGTGCCACCAGCAGAGATATGAGTTCTGGAAACACCATATATTTT. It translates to CATSRDMSSGNTIYF.

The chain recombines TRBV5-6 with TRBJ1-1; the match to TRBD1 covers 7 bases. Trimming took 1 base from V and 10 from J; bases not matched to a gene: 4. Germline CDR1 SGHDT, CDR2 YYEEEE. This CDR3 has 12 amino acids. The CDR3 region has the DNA TGTGCCAGCAGCTTGATTACAGGGGCAGCTTTCTTT. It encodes CASSLITGAAFF.

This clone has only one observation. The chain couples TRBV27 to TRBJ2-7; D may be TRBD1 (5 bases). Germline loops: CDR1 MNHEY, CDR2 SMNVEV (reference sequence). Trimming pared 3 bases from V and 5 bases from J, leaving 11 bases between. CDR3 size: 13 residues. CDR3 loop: CASSFSRVNEQYF. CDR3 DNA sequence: TGTGCCAGCAGTTTTTCCAGGGTCAACGAGCAGTACTTC.

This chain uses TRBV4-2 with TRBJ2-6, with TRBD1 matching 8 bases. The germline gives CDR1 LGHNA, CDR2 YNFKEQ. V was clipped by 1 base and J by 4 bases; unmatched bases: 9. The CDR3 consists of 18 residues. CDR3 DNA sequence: TGTGCCAGCAGCCAAGGAGGGACAGGTCCCATCGGGGCCAACGTCCTGACTTTC. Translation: CASSQGGTGPIGANVLTF.

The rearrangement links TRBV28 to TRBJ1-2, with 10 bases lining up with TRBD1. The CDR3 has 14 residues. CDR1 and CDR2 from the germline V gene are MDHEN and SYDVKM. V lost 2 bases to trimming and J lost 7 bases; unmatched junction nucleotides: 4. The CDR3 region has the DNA TGTGCCAGCAGTTTAGACAGGGGGCTGGGTGGCTACACCTTC. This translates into CASSLDRGLGGYTF.

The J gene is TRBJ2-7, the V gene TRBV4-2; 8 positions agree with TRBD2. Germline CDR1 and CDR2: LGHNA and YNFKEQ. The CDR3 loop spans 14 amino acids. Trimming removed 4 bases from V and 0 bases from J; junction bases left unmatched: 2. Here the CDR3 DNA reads TGTGCCAGCAGCCGCAGCGGGAGCTCCTACGAGCAGTACTTC. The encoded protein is CASSRSGSSYEQYF.

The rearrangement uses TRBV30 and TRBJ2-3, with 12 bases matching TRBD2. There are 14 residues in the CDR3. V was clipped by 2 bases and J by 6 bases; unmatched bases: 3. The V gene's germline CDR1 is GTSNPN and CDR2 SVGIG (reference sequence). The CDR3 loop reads CAWSTTSGSDTQYF. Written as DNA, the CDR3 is TGTGCCTGGAGTACGACTAGCGGGAGTGATACGCAGTATTTT.

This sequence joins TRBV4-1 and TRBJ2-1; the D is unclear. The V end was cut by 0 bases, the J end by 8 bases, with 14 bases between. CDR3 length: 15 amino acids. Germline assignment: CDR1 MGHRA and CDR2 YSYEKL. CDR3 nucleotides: TGCGCCAGCAGCCAAGATCCAAGAGAATCCCATGAGCAGTTCTTC. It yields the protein CASSQDPRESHEQFF.

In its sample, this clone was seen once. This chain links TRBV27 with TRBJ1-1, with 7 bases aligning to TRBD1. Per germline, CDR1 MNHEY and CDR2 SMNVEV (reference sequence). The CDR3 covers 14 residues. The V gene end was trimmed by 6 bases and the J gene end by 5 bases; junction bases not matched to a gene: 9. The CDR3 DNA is TGTGCCAGCAGCCTGGACAGGTTAGAGACTGAAGCTTTCTTT. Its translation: CASSLDRLETEAFF.

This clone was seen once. The CDR3 protein is CASSLSFEQFF. CDR3 coding DNA: TGCGCCAGCAGCTTGTCTTTCGAGCAGTTCTTC. J is TRBJ2-1 and V is TRBV5-1; D unclear. Germline V gene sequence: CDR1 SGHRS, CDR2 YFSETQ. V was trimmed by 1 base and J by 10 bases, leaving 6 bases between them. This CDR3 has 11 amino acids.

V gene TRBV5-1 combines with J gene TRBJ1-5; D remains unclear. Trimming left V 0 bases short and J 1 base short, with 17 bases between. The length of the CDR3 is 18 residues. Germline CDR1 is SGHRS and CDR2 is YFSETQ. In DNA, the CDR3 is TGCGCCAGCAGCTTGGCCCACGGCCCCCCGAGGAGCAATCAGCCCCAGCATTTT. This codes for CASSLAHGPPRSNQPQHF.

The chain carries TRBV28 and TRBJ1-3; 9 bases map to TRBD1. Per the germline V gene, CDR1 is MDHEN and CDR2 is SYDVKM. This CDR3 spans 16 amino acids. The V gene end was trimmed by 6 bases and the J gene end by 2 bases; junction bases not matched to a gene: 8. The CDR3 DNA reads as TGTGCCAGCAGCCTCCCGGGACAGGGTACTGGAAACACCATATATTTT. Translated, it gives CASSLPGQGTGNTIYF.

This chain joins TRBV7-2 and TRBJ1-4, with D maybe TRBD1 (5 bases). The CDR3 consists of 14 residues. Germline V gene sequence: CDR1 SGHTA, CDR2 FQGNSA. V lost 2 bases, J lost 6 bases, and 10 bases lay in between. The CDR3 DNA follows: TGTGCCAGCAGCTTACAGGGTGGCGATGAAAAACTGTTTTTT. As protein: CASSLQGGDEKLFF. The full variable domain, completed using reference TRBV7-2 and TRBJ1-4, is GAGVSQSPSNKVTEKGKDVELRCDPISGHTALYWYRQSLGQGLEFLIYFQGNSAPDKSGLPSDRFSAERTGGSVSTLTIQRTQQEDSAVYLCASSLQGGDEKLFFGSGTQLSVL.

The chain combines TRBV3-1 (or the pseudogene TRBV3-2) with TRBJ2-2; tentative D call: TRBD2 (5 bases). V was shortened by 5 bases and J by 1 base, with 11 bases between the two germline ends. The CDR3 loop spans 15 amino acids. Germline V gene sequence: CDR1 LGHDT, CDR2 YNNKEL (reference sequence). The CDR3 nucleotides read TGTGCCAGCAGCTTCGGTCGGGAGAACACCGGGGAGCTGTTTTTT. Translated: CASSFGRENTGELFF.

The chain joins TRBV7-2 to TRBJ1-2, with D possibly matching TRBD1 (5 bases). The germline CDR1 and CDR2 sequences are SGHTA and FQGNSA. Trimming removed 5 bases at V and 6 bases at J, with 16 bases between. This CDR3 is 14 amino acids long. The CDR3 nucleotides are TGTGCCAGCAGCACCGGGACTCGTGGTGATGGCTACACCTTC. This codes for CASSTGTRGDGYTF.

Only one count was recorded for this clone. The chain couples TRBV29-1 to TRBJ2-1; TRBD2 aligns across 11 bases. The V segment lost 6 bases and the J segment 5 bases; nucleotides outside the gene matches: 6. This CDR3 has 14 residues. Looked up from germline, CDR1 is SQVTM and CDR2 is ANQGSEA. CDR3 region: CSVVAGGADNEQFF. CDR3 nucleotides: TGCAGCGTCGTAGCGGGGGGGGCTGACAATGAGCAGTTCTTC.

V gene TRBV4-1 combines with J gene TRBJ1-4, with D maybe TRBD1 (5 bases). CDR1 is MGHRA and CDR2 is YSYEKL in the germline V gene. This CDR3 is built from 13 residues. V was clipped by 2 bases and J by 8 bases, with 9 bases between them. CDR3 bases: TGCGCCAGCAGCCAAACTGGGGCAGAAAAACTGTTTTTT. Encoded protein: CASSQTGAEKLFF.

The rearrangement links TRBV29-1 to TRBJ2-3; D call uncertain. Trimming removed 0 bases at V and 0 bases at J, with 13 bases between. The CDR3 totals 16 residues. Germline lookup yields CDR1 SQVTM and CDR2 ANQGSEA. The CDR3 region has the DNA TGCAGCGTTGAAGAGTCGTCACCGAGGAGCACAGATACGCAGTATTTT. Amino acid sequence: CSVEESSPRSTDTQYF.

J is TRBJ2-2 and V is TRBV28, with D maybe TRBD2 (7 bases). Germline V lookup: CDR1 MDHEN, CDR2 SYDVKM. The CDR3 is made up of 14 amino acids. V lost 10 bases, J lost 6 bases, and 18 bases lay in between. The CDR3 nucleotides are TGTGCCACCCTGATCGCGGGGGCCTCCGGGGAGCTGTTTTTT. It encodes CATLIAGASGELFF.

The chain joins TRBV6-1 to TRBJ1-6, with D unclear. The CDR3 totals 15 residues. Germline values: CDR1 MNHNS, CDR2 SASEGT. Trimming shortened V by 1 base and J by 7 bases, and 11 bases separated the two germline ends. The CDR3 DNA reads TGTGCCAGCAGTGAAGTCAGGATCATGAATTCACCCCTCCACTTT. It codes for CASSEVRIMNSPLHF.

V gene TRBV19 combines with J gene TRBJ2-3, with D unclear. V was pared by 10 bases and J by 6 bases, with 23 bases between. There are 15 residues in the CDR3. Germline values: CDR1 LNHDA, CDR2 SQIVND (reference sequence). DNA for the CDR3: TGTGCCACCAAGCCTCGCGGAAACTCGGCGGATACGCAGTATTTT. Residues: CATKPRGNSADTQYF.

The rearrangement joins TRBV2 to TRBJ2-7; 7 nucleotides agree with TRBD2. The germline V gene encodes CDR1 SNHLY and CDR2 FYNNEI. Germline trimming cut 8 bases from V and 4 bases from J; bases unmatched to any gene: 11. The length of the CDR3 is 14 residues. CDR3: CASRGVTKSYEQYF. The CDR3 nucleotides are TGTGCCAGCCGGGGGGTGACTAAAAGTTACGAGCAGTACTTC.

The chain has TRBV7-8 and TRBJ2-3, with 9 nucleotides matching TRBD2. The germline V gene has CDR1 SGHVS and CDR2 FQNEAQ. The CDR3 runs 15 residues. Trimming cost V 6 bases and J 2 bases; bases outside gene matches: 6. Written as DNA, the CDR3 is TGTGCCAGCAGGAAACTAGCGGGCTTCACAGATACGCAGTATTTT. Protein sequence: CASRKLAGFTDTQYF.

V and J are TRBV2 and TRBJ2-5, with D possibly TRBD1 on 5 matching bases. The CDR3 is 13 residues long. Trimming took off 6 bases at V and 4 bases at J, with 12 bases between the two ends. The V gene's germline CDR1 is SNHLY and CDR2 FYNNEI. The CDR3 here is CASSLFRGETQYF. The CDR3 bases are TGTGCCAGCAGCCTCTTTAGGGGAGAGACCCAGTACTTC.

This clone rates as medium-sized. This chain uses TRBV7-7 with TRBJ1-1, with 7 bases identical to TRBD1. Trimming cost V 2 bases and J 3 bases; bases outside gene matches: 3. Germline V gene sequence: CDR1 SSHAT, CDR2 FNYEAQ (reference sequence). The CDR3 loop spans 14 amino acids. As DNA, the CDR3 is TGTGCCAGCAGCTTACGACAGGGTGACACTGAAGCTTTCTTT. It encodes CASSLRQGDTEAFF.

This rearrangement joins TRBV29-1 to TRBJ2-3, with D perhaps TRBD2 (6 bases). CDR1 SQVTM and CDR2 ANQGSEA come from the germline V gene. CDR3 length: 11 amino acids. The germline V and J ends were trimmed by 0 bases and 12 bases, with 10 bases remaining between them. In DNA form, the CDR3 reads TGCAGCGTTGAAGATTCGACTAGTCAGTATTTT. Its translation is CSVEDSTSQYF.

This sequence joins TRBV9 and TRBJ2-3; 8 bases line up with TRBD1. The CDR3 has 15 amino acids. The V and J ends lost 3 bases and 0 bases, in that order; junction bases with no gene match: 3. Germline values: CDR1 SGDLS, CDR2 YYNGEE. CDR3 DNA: TGTGCCAGCAGCGGAACAGGGGGTAGCACAGATACGCAGTATTTT. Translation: CASSGTGGSTDTQYF.